Listed here are 12 T cell receptor beta chains from one sample, sequenced in a study of cytomegalovirus exposure and HLA in healthy donors. The PCR was carried out with 60 Vbeta primers and 13 Jbeta primers. TCRdb's table, derived via immunoSEQ multiplex PCR, lists solely in-frame clones and lacks some. This sample yields around 150,000 clones, of which over 75% are seen a single time; about 10% belongs to the top ten. Sequencing was carried out using PBMCs. The receptors here all came from a man between 18 and 35 years old in good health and CMV-seropositive.

The gene calls are TRBV6-5 and TRBJ1-2; TRBD1 matches at 7 bases. Germline trimming cut 6 bases from V and 5 bases from J; bases unmatched to any gene: 9. Per the germline V gene, CDR1 is MNHEY and CDR2 is SVGAGI. The CDR3 has 14 amino acids. The CDR3 sequence: CASSQGQVIYGYTF. CDR3 in DNA: TGTGCCAGCAGCCAAGGACAGGTGATTTATGGCTACACCTTC.

V and J are TRBV7-9 and TRBJ1-5, with 7 nucleotides matching TRBD1. Germline V gives CDR1 SEHNR, CDR2 FQNEAQ (reference sequence). V shed 5 bases and J 6 bases; nucleotides not matched to a gene: 7. The length of the CDR3 is 14 residues. CDR3 DNA: TGTGCCAGCAGCACTACAGGGGCCACTCAGCCCCAGCATTTT. It encodes CASSTTGATQPQHF.

The chain couples TRBV18 to TRBJ2-3; 8 nucleotides match TRBD2. Trimming at V came to 0 bases and at J to 0 bases, leaving 2 bases not matched to a gene. The CDR3 is 16 residues long. CDR1 is KGHSH and CDR2 is LQKENI in the germline V gene. The CDR3 here is CASSPPSGGSTDTQYF. CDR3 nucleotides: TGTGCCAGCTCACCACCGTCGGGGGGGAGCACAGATACGCAGTATTTT.

The chain carries TRBV14 and TRBJ1-5; TRBD1 aligns across 8 bases. This CDR3 comprises 15 residues. Trimming at V came to 2 bases and at J to 4 bases, leaving 4 bases not matched to a gene. From germline, CDR1 is SGHDN and CDR2 FVKESK. The DNA of the CDR3 is TGTGCCAGCAGCCAAAGGGACAGGCAAAATCAGCCCCAGCATTTT. It translates to CASSQRDRQNQPQHF.

The chain couples TRBV7-2 to TRBJ2-7; tentative D call: TRBD1 (6 bases). CDR1 and CDR2 (germline): SGHTA, FQGNSA. The CDR3 spans 13 residues. V was shortened by 7 bases and J by 1 base, with 11 bases between the two germline ends. The CDR3 region is CASNPRGSYEQYF. For the CDR3, the DNA is TGTGCCAGCAACCCGAGGGGGTCCTACGAGCAGTACTTC.

The rearrangement joins TRBV7-2 to TRBJ2-1, with 8 bases lining up with TRBD2. The CDR3 totals 16 residues. Germline V lookup: CDR1 SGHTA, CDR2 FQGNSA. Losses at the gene ends were 5 bases for V and 2 bases for J; bases not matched to a gene: 8. CDR3 bases: TGTGCCAGCAGCAACTACTTAGCGGGGCCCTACAATGAGCAGTTCTTC. Amino acid sequence: CASSNYLAGPYNEQFF. Supplemented by reference TRBV7-2 and TRBJ2-1, the full variable domain reads GAGVSQSPSNKVTEKGKDVELRCDPISGHTALYWYRQSLGQGLEFLIYFQGNSAPDKSGLPSDRFSAERTGGSVSTLTIQRTQQEDSAVYLCASSNYLAGPYNEQFFGPGTRLTVL.

The chain carries TRBV10-3 and TRBJ2-2; 10 bases align to TRBD1. The V gene's germline CDR1 is ENHRY and CDR2 SYGVKD. The CDR3 totals 14 residues. The V segment lost 10 bases and the J segment 3 bases; nucleotides outside the gene matches: 5. The CDR3: CATKTGGDTGELFF. The CDR3 DNA is TGTGCCACCAAGACAGGGGGCGACACCGGGGAGCTGTTTTTT.

The rearrangement uses TRBV7-9 and TRBJ2-7, with 8 bases fitting TRBD1. CDR3 size: 14 residues. The ends lost 5 bases at V and 0 bases at J; junction bases unmatched: 3. Looked up from germline, CDR1 is SEHNR and CDR2 is FQNEAQ (reference sequence). CDR3 nucleotides: TGTGCCAGCAGCCCGGACAGGGCCTCCTACGAGCAGTACTTC. It yields the protein CASSPDRASYEQYF.

The chain carries TRBV7-2 and TRBJ2-5; 9 nucleotides agree with TRBD1. V shed 2 bases, J shed 7 bases, and the junction held 5 bases outside the gene matches. Germline values: CDR1 SGHTA, CDR2 FQGNSA. This CDR3 spans 14 amino acids. The CDR3 DNA follows: TGTGCCAGCAGCTTACGGACAGGGGATGGGACCCAGTACTTC. It is translated as CASSLRTGDGTQYF.

The rearrangement links TRBV7-9 to TRBJ1-5; D is unresolved. This CDR3 is 14 amino acids long. Germline CDR1 and CDR2: SEHNR and FQNEAQ (reference sequence). Trimming shortened V by 6 bases and J by 0 bases, and 9 bases separated the two germline ends. CDR3 protein: CASSTADSNQPQHF. In DNA form, the CDR3 reads TGTGCCAGCAGTACAGCCGATAGCAATCAGCCCCAGCATTTT.

The chain links TRBV6-5 to TRBJ2-7; D may be TRBD2 (6 bases). CDR1 MNHEY and CDR2 SVGAGI come from the germline V gene. CDR3 length equals 13 residues. V was shortened by 2 bases and J by 4 bases, with 9 bases between the two germline ends. As DNA, the CDR3 is TGTGCCAGCAGTTACCGGAGGGGTTACGAGCAGTACTTC. Amino acids: CASSYRRGYEQYF.

This chain links TRBV10-1 with TRBJ2-5; TRBD2 agrees at 11 bases. Germline V lookup: CDR1 WNHNN, CDR2 SYGVQD (reference sequence). CDR3 size: 14 residues. Trimming at V came to 9 bases and at J to 1 base, leaving 4 bases not matched to a gene. The CDR3 bases are TGCGCCAGTCGACTAGCGGGGAGCCAAGAGACCCAGTACTTC. The encoded protein is CASRLAGSQETQYF.